These 27 T cell receptor beta chains share one sample of origin, sequenced in a study of identical twins. TCRdb processed the 5' RACE reads anew with MiXCR; each CDR3 protein has one entry. The table records approximately 94,000 distinct CDR3 sequences, about 6.1% of them present only once. The specimen was memory T cells sorted from blood. The receptors derive from a woman between 50 and 59 years old in good health.

This clonotype was counted many times. V gene TRBV29-1 combines with J gene TRBJ2-2, with 7 nucleotides matching TRBD2. V was clipped by 8 bases and J by 9 bases; unmatched bases: 15. The CDR3 covers 14 residues. Germline lookup yields CDR1 SQVTM and CDR2 ANQGSEA. As DNA, the CDR3 is TGCAGCCCAACTCAGGCAGCGGGATTCCGGGAGCTGTTTTTT. It specifies CSPTQAAGFRELFF.

This clonotype was counted ten times or more. This rearrangement joins TRBV5-4 to TRBJ1-2; TRBD1 might be the D (6 bases). The CDR3 contains 14 residues. V lost 0 bases and J 5 bases, leaving 11 bases between the germline ends. Per the germline V gene, CDR1 is SGHNT and CDR2 is YYREEE (reference sequence). CDR3 residues: CASSLGYQGYGYTF. CDR3 sequence (DNA): TGTGCCAGCAGCTTGGGATACCAGGGGTATGGCTACACCTTC.

This clonotype was picked up many times. This chain connects TRBV11-2 to TRBJ1-1, with a weak D call TRBD1 (5 bases). The CDR3 consists of 15 residues. Germline V gives CDR1 SGHAT, CDR2 FQNNGV. V gave up 8 bases and J gave up 4 bases, with 20 bases separating them. Here the CDR3 reads CASAETRVLGTEAFF. CDR3 DNA: TGTGCCAGCGCGGAAACCAGGGTGTTGGGCACTGAAGCTTTCTTT. Full variable domain (outside the CDR3, taken from reference TRBV11-2 and TRBJ1-1): EAGVAQSPRYKIIEKRQSVAFWCNPISGHATLYWYQQILGQGPKLLIQFQNNGVVDDSQLPKDRFSAERLKGVDSTLKIQPAKLEDSAVYLCASAETRVLGTEAFFGQGTRLTVV.

This clonotype was counted many times. The genes are TRBV24-1 and TRBJ2-1; D unresolved. The CDR3 loop spans 13 amino acids. V was cut by 1 base and J by 8 bases, with 8 bases left in between. The germline gives CDR1 KGHDR, CDR2 SFDVKD. The CDR3 is CATSDFVVDEQFF. DNA for the CDR3: TGTGCCACCAGTGATTTTGTTGTGGATGAGCAGTTCTTC.

This clonotype was counted ten times or more. The rearrangement joins TRBV2 to TRBJ2-7; 10 positions agree with TRBD2. Trimming removed 3 bases from V and 0 bases from J; junction bases left unmatched: 5. Germline V gene lookup returns CDR1 SNHLY and CDR2 FYNNEI. The CDR3 totals 16 residues. CDR3 nucleotides: TGTGCCAGCAGTGACGGACTAGCGGTGAGCTCCTACGAGCAGTACTTC. Translating gives CASSDGLAVSSYEQYF.

This clonotype has at least ten counts. The chain recombines TRBV5-5 with TRBJ2-3; D assignment may be TRBD1 or TRBD2 (5 bases each). Germline-derived CDR1 and CDR2 are SGHKS and YYEKEE (reference sequence). Trimming removed 1 base at V and 7 bases at J, with 16 bases between. The CDR3 is made up of 15 amino acids. CDR3 nucleotides: TGTGCCAGCAGCTTGCGGGACCCCACCACCAATACGCAGTATTTT. Its protein product is CASSLRDPTTNTQYF.

This clonotype has more than one count but fewer than ten. The rearrangement uses TRBV12-3 or TRBV12-4 and TRBJ1-1; D ambiguous. Trimming shortened V by 3 bases and J by 8 bases, and 7 bases separated the two germline ends. The CDR3 length is 11 residues. The CDR3 is CASSLELEAFF. The CDR3, as DNA: TGTGCCAGCAGTTTGGAGCTAGAAGCTTTCTTT.

This clonotype was observed many times. CDR3: CASSQTGVADTQYF. In DNA form, the CDR3 reads TGTGCCAGCAGCCAAACGGGAGTAGCAGATACGCAGTATTTT. The chain recombines TRBV4-2 with TRBJ2-3; D is possibly TRBD2 (6 bases). CDR3 size: 14 residues. Per germline, CDR1 LGHNA and CDR2 YNFKEQ. V was clipped by 2 bases and J by 4 bases, with 10 bases between them.

Notes on this clonotype: This sequence may be a read error, since a much larger clone differs from it by one base. The chain has TRBV2 and TRBJ1-1, with D unclear. The germline V gene encodes CDR1 SNHLY and CDR2 FYNNEI. CDR3 length: 13 residues. The CDR3 DNA reads TGTGCCAGCAGTGAATGGGCGAACCCTGAAGCTTTCTTT. Protein product: CASSEWANPEAFF.

This clonotype was counted many times. The chain links TRBV6-1 to TRBJ2-4, with 12 bases matching TRBD2. V shed 5 bases, J shed 0 bases, and the junction held 11 bases outside the gene matches. This CDR3 has 19 amino acids. Germline assignment: CDR1 MNHNS and CDR2 SASEGT. The CDR3 protein is CASSHPGLAGSLAKNIQYF. CDR3 DNA sequence: TGTGCCAGCAGTCATCCGGGACTAGCGGGTTCTCTAGCCAAAAACATTCAGTACTTC.

This clonotype has at least ten counts. V gene TRBV5-5 combines with J gene TRBJ2-1, with D possibly matching TRBD2 (6 bases). This CDR3 has 15 residues. CDR1 and CDR2 (germline): SGHKS, YYEKEE (reference sequence). V was clipped by 7 bases and J by 3 bases, with 17 bases between them. The CDR3 DNA is TGTGCCAGCGCCCCTAGCGCACTAAACTACAATGAGCAGTTCTTC. Translation gives CASAPSALNYNEQFF.

This clonotype showed up many times. This chain joins TRBV12-3 or TRBV12-4 and TRBJ2-7, with 7 bases lining up with TRBD1. V lost 1 base to trimming and J lost 3 bases; unmatched junction nucleotides: 3. The CDR3 has 14 residues. The CDR3 reads CASSLGSGGYEQYV. The CDR3 DNA follows: TGTGCCAGCAGTTTAGGTTCAGGGGGCTACGAGCAGTACGTC.

This clonotype was picked up many times. V usage is TRBV11-3 and J usage is TRBJ2-1, with 7 bases that match TRBD1. The length of the CDR3 is 14 residues. J was trimmed by 9 bases and V by 5 bases; bases with no gene match: 10. Per the germline V gene, CDR1 is SGHNT and CDR2 is YENEEA. CDR3 protein: CASSTGPTGFEQFF. The CDR3 DNA sequence: TGTGCCAGCAGCACGGGCCCGACAGGGTTTGAGCAGTTCTTC.

This clonotype has ten or more counts. This chain uses TRBV12-3 or TRBV12-4 with TRBJ2-1, with D perhaps matching TRBD2 (6 bases). V was shortened by 6 bases and J by 9 bases, with 9 bases between the two germline ends. CDR3 length: 11 residues. The CDR3 sequence: CASRWGGEQFF. For the CDR3, the DNA is TGTGCCAGCAGATGGGGAGGTGAGCAGTTCTTC.

This clonotype was counted at least ten times. The rearrangement joins TRBV24-1 to TRBJ1-2, with D perhaps matching TRBD1 (5 bases). V was trimmed by 0 bases and J by 5 bases, leaving 9 bases between them. The CDR3 has 14 residues. In germline, CDR1 is KGHDR, CDR2 SFDVKD. The CDR3 nucleotides read TGTGCCACCAGTGATTTGGACAGAATTTATGGCTACACCTTC. Translating gives CATSDLDRIYGYTF.

A note on this clonotype: With a much larger clone just one base away, this may be a read error. The CDR3 protein is CASTLRGDTEVFF. CDR3 coding DNA: TGTGCCAGCACCCTCCGGGGGGACACTGAAGTTTTCTTT. V and J are TRBV6-1 and TRBJ1-1; D possibly corresponds to TRBD1 (6 bases). There are 13 residues in the CDR3. CDR1 is MNHNS, CDR2 SASEGT, per germline.

This clonotype has a count of ten or more. The genes are TRBV11-2 and TRBJ2-1; no firm D call. The germline V gene encodes CDR1 SGHAT and CDR2 FQNNGV. This CDR3 is 13 amino acids long. Trimming cost V 7 bases and J 9 bases, with 16 bases left between them. In DNA form, the CDR3 reads TGTGCCAGCACACCCGCAATCATAGGTGAGCAGTTCTTC. Protein product: CASTPAIIGEQFF.

Many counts were recorded for this clonotype. V is TRBV29-1 and J is TRBJ1-5; D may be TRBD1 (5 bases). CDR1 and CDR2 from the germline V gene are SQVTM and ANQGSEA. V lost 3 bases to trimming and J lost 5 bases, with 11 bases between them. The CDR3 runs to 13 residues. In DNA, the CDR3 is TGCAGCGTTGAGGCTGGGACCGATCAGCCCCAGCATTTT. It translates to CSVEAGTDQPQHF.

At least ten counts were recorded for this clonotype. The gene calls are TRBV3-1 and TRBJ2-2; 8 bases agree with TRBD1. The V and J ends lost 2 bases and 0 bases, in that order; junction bases with no gene match: 2. Looked up from germline, CDR1 is LGHDT and CDR2 is YNNKEL (reference sequence). The CDR3 is 16 amino acids. Here the CDR3 reads CASSQQTGANTGELFF. CDR3 nucleotides: TGTGCCAGCAGCCAACAGACAGGGGCGAACACCGGGGAGCTGTTTTTT. Supplemented by reference TRBV3-1 and TRBJ2-2, the full variable domain reads DTAVSQTPKYLVTQMGNDKSIKCEQNLGHDTMYWYKQDSKKFLKIMFSYNNKELIINETVPNRFSPKSPDKAHLNLHINSLELGDSAVYFCASSQQTGANTGELFFGEGSRLTVL.

This clonotype has ten or more counts. The genes are TRBV25-1 and TRBJ2-1, with TRBD2 matching over 10 bases. In germline, CDR1 is MGHDK, CDR2 SYGVNS. There are 14 residues in the CDR3. Trimming removed 6 bases from V and 7 bases from J; junction bases left unmatched: 6. CDR3 protein: CASRLTSGINEQFF. As DNA, the CDR3 is TGTGCCAGCAGACTAACTAGCGGGATTAATGAGCAGTTCTTC.

This clonotype showed up many times. The rearrangement uses TRBV3-1 and TRBJ2-1; 7 bases agree with TRBD2. V trimming: 0 bases; J trimming: 7 bases; junction bases outside the gene matches: 3. Germline V gene sequence: CDR1 LGHDT, CDR2 YNNKEL (reference sequence). The CDR3 covers 14 residues. The CDR3 here is CASSQEGAGNEQFF. CDR3 coding DNA: TGTGCCAGCAGCCAAGAAGGAGCGGGGAATGAGCAGTTCTTC.

The table lists this clonotype with many counts. This chain links TRBV10-2 with TRBJ1-2, with TRBD1 as a possible D gene (5 bases). The V end was cut by 7 bases, the J end by 5 bases, with 20 bases between. The CDR3 runs to 15 residues. Germline values: CDR1 WSHSY, CDR2 SAAADI. CDR3 region: CASIGRRGAGYGYTF. The CDR3 DNA is TGCGCCAGCATCGGCAGGAGGGGAGCTGGATATGGCTACACCTTC.

The chain joins TRBV4-2 to TRBJ2-5, with 7 bases identical to TRBD2. The germline V gene encodes CDR1 LGHNA and CDR2 YNFKEQ. The CDR3 totals 15 residues. Losses at the gene ends were 1 base for V and 13 bases for J; bases not matched to a gene: 15. The CDR3 nucleotides read TGTGCCAGCAGCCAAGGGAAGGCTAGCGGAACCGAGAGGTACTTC. Translating gives CASSQGKASGTERYF.

This clonotype showed up just a few times. V and J are TRBV20-1 and TRBJ1-2; the D is unclear. V was pared by 8 bases and J by 2 bases, with 9 bases between. Germline CDR1 and CDR2: DFQATT and SNEGSKA (reference sequence). CDR3 length equals 11 residues. The CDR3 DNA follows: TGCAGTCCGGGCCCGAACTATGGCTACACCTTC. Amino acid sequence: CSPGPNYGYTF.

Many counts were recorded for this clonotype. The V gene is TRBV20-1, the J gene TRBJ2-7; possibly TRBD2 for D (6 bases). Germline CDR1 reads DFQATT; CDR2 reads SNEGSKA (reference sequence). Deletions cut 3 bases from V and 4 bases from J, with 13 bases between. This CDR3 contains 13 residues. CDR3 bases: TGCAGTGCTAGCCGGGACTTCGGGTACGAGCAGTACTTC. Protein product: CSASRDFGYEQYF.

This clonotype appeared a few times. This chain connects TRBV11-3 to TRBJ2-5; TRBD2 aligns across 11 bases. V was pared by 4 bases and J by 0 bases, with 4 bases of the junction left unmatched. Germline CDR1 and CDR2: SGHNT and YENEEA. The CDR3 runs to 16 residues. CDR3 residues: CASSSLLAGDQETQYF. The CDR3 bases are TGTGCCAGCAGCTCACTACTAGCGGGGGACCAAGAGACCCAGTACTTC.

Many counts were recorded for this clonotype. V and J are TRBV4-2 and TRBJ2-3; 10 bases match TRBD2. CDR1 and CDR2 from the germline V gene are LGHNA and YNFKEQ. J was trimmed by 6 bases and V by 4 bases; bases with no gene match: 7. This CDR3 is built from 15 residues. DNA for the CDR3: TGTGCCAGCAGCCTACAACTAGCGGGGTTTGATACGCAGTATTTT. This gives the protein CASSLQLAGFDTQYF.